The rows below give T cell receptor beta chains drawn from one sample of a study of CD8 T cells in Susac syndrome. TCRdb fed the immunoSEQ multiplex PCR reads into MiXCR, producing one record per CDR3 protein. The data show 71,000 or so distinct CDR3 sequences, with 90% to 95% seen just once and around 0.15% held by the top ten. What was sequenced was CD4+ T cells from PBMCs. The receptor source for this set is a human donor with Susac syndrome. CDR3s include the opening cysteine and the closing phenylalanine or tryptophan. Each record gives: clone size, D gene, J gene, V gene, CDR3 length, CDR3 protein, CDR3 DNA. The D gene is left open where the match is weak. Clone sizes are given selectively: once, few, many, or a class where the clone is expanded.

clone_size: .; d_call: .; j_call: TRBJ2-6; v_call: TRBV4-1; cdr3_length: 15; cdr3_aa: CASSHGNSGANVLTF; cdr3_nt: TGCGCCAGCAGCCATGGGAACTCTGGGGCCAACGTCCTGACTTTC
clone_size: .; d_call: .; j_call: TRBJ2-5; v_call: TRBV4-3; cdr3_length: 16; cdr3_aa: CASSPLDTGRPETQYF; cdr3_nt: TGCGCCAGCAGCCCTTTGGACACAGGGCGCCCCGAGACCCAGTACTTC
clone_size: .; d_call: .; j_call: TRBJ2-2; v_call: TRBV28; cdr3_length: 12; cdr3_aa: CASSLVPEELFF; cdr3_nt: TGTGCCAGCAGTTTGGTCCCCGAGGAGCTGTTTTTT
clone_size: .; d_call: .; j_call: TRBJ2-7; v_call: TRBV20-1; cdr3_length: 15; cdr3_aa: CSARGPAGDVHEQYF; cdr3_nt: TGCAGTGCTAGAGGCCCCGCCGGTGACGTCCACGAGCAGTACTTC
clone_size: .; d_call: TRBD1; j_call: TRBJ2-7; v_call: TRBV12-3/TRBV12-4; cdr3_length: 14; cdr3_aa: CASTHSGQFYEQYF; cdr3_nt: TGTGCCAGCACCCACTCGGGACAGTTCTACGAGCAGTACTTC
clone_size: once; d_call: TRBD2; j_call: TRBJ2-7; v_call: TRBV12-3/TRBV12-4; cdr3_length: 15; cdr3_aa: CASSLRTSGGDEQYF; cdr3_nt: TGTGCCAGCAGTTTAAGGACTAGCGGGGGCGACGAGCAGTACTTC
clone_size: .; d_call: .; j_call: TRBJ2-7; v_call: TRBV3-1; cdr3_length: 14; cdr3_aa: CASSQSGSTYEQYF; cdr3_nt: TGTGCCAGCAGCCAGAGTGGCAGCACCTACGAGCAGTACTTC
clone_size: .; d_call: .; j_call: TRBJ1-5; v_call: TRBV6-6; cdr3_length: 13; cdr3_aa: CASGGSSNQPQHF; cdr3_nt: TGTGCCAGTGGAGGCAGTAGCAATCAGCCCCAGCATTTT
clone_size: few; d_call: .; j_call: TRBJ2-7; v_call: TRBV28; cdr3_length: 13; cdr3_aa: CASSPSDGYEQYF; cdr3_nt: TGTGCCAGCAGTCCCTCGGACGGCTACGAGCAGTACTTC
clone_size: .; d_call: .; j_call: TRBJ1-1; v_call: TRBV3-1; cdr3_length: 14; cdr3_aa: CASSQDVGGTEAFF; cdr3_nt: TGTGCCAGCAGCCAAGATGTAGGGGGCACTGAAGCTTTCTTT
clone_size: once; d_call: TRBD1; j_call: TRBJ1-2; v_call: TRBV6-5; cdr3_length: 13; cdr3_aa: CASRIQGSKGYTF; cdr3_nt: TGTGCCAGCAGAATACAGGGGAGTAAGGGCTACACCTTC
clone_size: .; d_call: .; j_call: TRBJ2-3; v_call: TRBV24-1; cdr3_length: 15; cdr3_aa: CATSGGGGLRDTQYF; cdr3_nt: TGTGCCACCAGTGGGGGTGGGGGCCTCAGGGATACGCAGTATTTT
clone_size: .; d_call: .; j_call: TRBJ2-6; v_call: TRBV19; cdr3_length: 18; cdr3_aa: CASSIWGRGSSGANVLTF; cdr3_nt: TGTGCCAGTAGTATTTGGGGCAGGGGAAGCTCTGGGGCCAACGTCCTGACTTTC
clone_size: .; d_call: TRBD2; j_call: TRBJ2-1; v_call: TRBV6-2/TRBV6-3; cdr3_length: 17; cdr3_aa: CASSYSPPSGIYNEQFF; cdr3_nt: TGTGCCAGCAGTTACTCTCCTCCTAGCGGGATCTACAATGAGCAGTTCTTC
clone_size: .; d_call: TRBD2; j_call: TRBJ2-1; v_call: TRBV2; cdr3_length: 15; cdr3_aa: CASRASGGLYNEQFF; cdr3_nt: TGTGCCAGCAGAGCTAGCGGGGGGCTTTACAATGAGCAGTTCTTC
clone_size: .; d_call: TRBD2; j_call: TRBJ2-5; v_call: TRBV11-2; cdr3_length: 15; cdr3_aa: CASRVERGPSETQYF; cdr3_nt: TGTGCCAGCAGGGTTGAGCGGGGGCCCTCGGAGACCCAGTACTTC
clone_size: .; d_call: TRBD1; j_call: TRBJ2-7; v_call: TRBV20-1; cdr3_length: 14; cdr3_aa: CSASNGQGNNEQYF; cdr3_nt: TGCAGTGCTAGTAATGGACAGGGGAACAACGAGCAGTACTTC
clone_size: .; d_call: .; j_call: TRBJ2-1; v_call: TRBV6-5; cdr3_length: 15; cdr3_aa: CASSYSRQGHNEQFF; cdr3_nt: TGTGCCAGCAGTTACTCGAGGCAAGGGCACAATGAGCAGTTCTTC
clone_size: .; d_call: .; j_call: TRBJ2-3; v_call: TRBV5-1; cdr3_length: 13; cdr3_aa: CASSLATRDTQYF; cdr3_nt: TGCGCCAGCAGCTTGGCAACTAGAGATACGCAGTATTTT
clone_size: .; d_call: .; j_call: TRBJ1-2; v_call: TRBV5-1; cdr3_length: 13; cdr3_aa: CASSLARQSGYTF; cdr3_nt: TGCGCCAGCAGCTTGGCCCGACAGTCTGGCTACACCTTC
clone_size: .; d_call: .; j_call: TRBJ1-5; v_call: TRBV7-8; cdr3_length: 14; cdr3_aa: CASSLGIGPQPQHF; cdr3_nt: TGTGCCAGCAGCTTAGGCATAGGCCCCCAGCCCCAGCATTTT
clone_size: .; d_call: .; j_call: TRBJ2-7; v_call: TRBV5-1; cdr3_length: 14; cdr3_aa: CASRLGGQSYEQYF; cdr3_nt: TGCGCCAGCAGACTAGGCGGACAGAGCTACGAGCAGTACTTC
clone_size: .; d_call: TRBD1; j_call: TRBJ1-2; v_call: TRBV7-3; cdr3_length: 17; cdr3_aa: CASSPNGATGARDGYTF; cdr3_nt: TGTGCCAGCAGCCCCAATGGTGCTACAGGGGCGCGGGATGGCTACACCTTC
clone_size: .; d_call: .; j_call: TRBJ2-7; v_call: TRBV6-6; cdr3_length: 14; cdr3_aa: CASSPDGNPYEQYF; cdr3_nt: TGTGCCAGCAGCCCCGACGGAAACCCCTACGAGCAGTACTTC
clone_size: .; d_call: TRBD2; j_call: TRBJ2-7; v_call: TRBV25-1; cdr3_length: 16; cdr3_aa: CASSEQAGGGLREQYF; cdr3_nt: TGTGCCAGCAGTGAACAGGCGGGAGGTGGGCTGCGGGAGCAGTACTTC
clone_size: .; d_call: .; j_call: TRBJ2-7; v_call: TRBV20-1; cdr3_length: 15; cdr3_aa: CSPVKPGPSSYEQYF; cdr3_nt: TGCAGTCCCGTAAAACCGGGGCCCAGCTCCTACGAGCAGTACTTC
clone_size: .; d_call: .; j_call: TRBJ1-2; v_call: TRBV5-4; cdr3_length: 15; cdr3_aa: CASSSRRGPGYGYTF; cdr3_nt: TGTGCCAGCAGCTCCCGTCGGGGGCCCGGCTATGGCTACACCTTC
clone_size: .; d_call: TRBD2; j_call: TRBJ2-1; v_call: TRBV10-3; cdr3_length: 15; cdr3_aa: CAISDTSGGNNEQFF; cdr3_nt: TGTGCCATCAGTGATACTAGCGGGGGGAACAATGAGCAGTTCTTC
clone_size: .; d_call: TRBD1; j_call: TRBJ2-5; v_call: TRBV7-3; cdr3_length: 15; cdr3_aa: CASSLTGGEGETQYF; cdr3_nt: TGTGCCAGCAGTCTGACAGGGGGTGAGGGAGAGACCCAGTACTTC
clone_size: .; d_call: .; j_call: TRBJ1-2; v_call: TRBV18; cdr3_length: 15; cdr3_aa: CASSPRNRDLYGYTF; cdr3_nt: TGTGCCAGCTCACCAAGGAACAGGGACCTCTATGGCTACACCTTC
clone_size: .; d_call: TRBD1; j_call: TRBJ2-4; v_call: TRBV19; cdr3_length: 14; cdr3_aa: CASDRGQGANIQYF; cdr3_nt: TGTGCCAGTGACCGAGGACAGGGGGCGAACATTCAGTACTTC
clone_size: .; d_call: .; j_call: TRBJ1-4; v_call: TRBV2; cdr3_length: 14; cdr3_aa: CASINRQPSGKLFF; cdr3_nt: TGTGCCAGCATTAATCGACAGCCTTCCGGGAAACTGTTTTTT
clone_size: .; d_call: .; j_call: TRBJ2-7; v_call: TRBV18; cdr3_length: 11; cdr3_aa: CASSPASEQYF; cdr3_nt: TGTGCCAGCTCACCAGCTTCCGAGCAGTACTTC
clone_size: .; d_call: TRBD1; j_call: TRBJ2-7; v_call: TRBV5-1; cdr3_length: 14; cdr3_aa: CASSPLTGAYEQYF; cdr3_nt: TGCGCCAGCAGCCCATTGACAGGGGCCTACGAGCAGTACTTC
clone_size: .; d_call: .; j_call: TRBJ2-7; v_call: TRBV27; cdr3_length: 15; cdr3_aa: CASSSPGQTTYEQYF; cdr3_nt: TGTGCCAGCAGTTCACCCGGACAGACGACCTACGAGCAGTACTTC
clone_size: .; d_call: .; j_call: TRBJ1-6; v_call: TRBV5-4; cdr3_length: 12; cdr3_aa: CASSLDNSPLHF; cdr3_nt: TGTGCCAGCAGCTTGGATAATTCACCCCTCCACTTT
clone_size: once; d_call: TRBD1; j_call: TRBJ2-7; v_call: TRBV7-9; cdr3_length: 14; cdr3_aa: CASSFRGGTHEQYF; cdr3_nt: TGTGCCAGCAGCTTCCGAGGGGGCACCCACGAGCAGTACTTC
clone_size: .; d_call: .; j_call: TRBJ1-4; v_call: TRBV28; cdr3_length: 15; cdr3_aa: CASRERRGQLEKLFF; cdr3_nt: TGTGCCAGCAGAGAAAGGCGAGGACAGTTAGAAAAACTGTTTTTT
clone_size: .; d_call: .; j_call: TRBJ1-6; v_call: TRBV7-2; cdr3_length: 16; cdr3_aa: CASSLRRASYNSPLHF; cdr3_nt: TGTGCCAGCAGCTTACGGAGGGCCTCATATAATTCACCCCTCCACTTT
clone_size: once; d_call: .; j_call: TRBJ1-1; v_call: TRBV12-5; cdr3_length: 12; cdr3_aa: CASGLDRGRAFF; cdr3_nt: TGTGCTAGTGGTTTGGACCGGGGGCGAGCTTTCTTT
clone_size: .; d_call: .; j_call: TRBJ1-6; v_call: TRBV6-6; cdr3_length: 14; cdr3_aa: CASSYSQGDSPLHF; cdr3_nt: TGTGCCAGCAGTTACTCGCAAGGGGATTCACCCCTCCACTTT
clone_size: .; d_call: .; j_call: TRBJ2-7; v_call: TRBV3-1; cdr3_length: 12; cdr3_aa: CASRDSTYEQYF; cdr3_nt: TGTGCCAGCAGGGACAGTACCTACGAGCAGTACTTC
clone_size: .; d_call: TRBD1; j_call: TRBJ2-3; v_call: TRBV6-2/TRBV6-3; cdr3_length: 15; cdr3_aa: CASSEGQGFTDTQYF; cdr3_nt: TGTGCCAGCAGCGAGGGACAGGGGTTTACAGATACGCAGTATTTT
clone_size: .; d_call: TRBD1; j_call: TRBJ1-6; v_call: TRBV28; cdr3_length: 15; cdr3_aa: CASSEPTGGLSPLHF; cdr3_nt: TGTGCCAGCAGTGAACCAACAGGGGGGCTCTCACCCCTCCACTTT
clone_size: .; d_call: TRBD1; j_call: TRBJ1-5; v_call: TRBV5-4; cdr3_length: 16; cdr3_aa: CASSQRTGGSNQPQHF; cdr3_nt: TGTGCCAGCAGCCAACGGACAGGGGGTAGCAATCAGCCCCAGCATTTT
clone_size: .; d_call: .; j_call: TRBJ2-5; v_call: TRBV6-2/TRBV6-3; cdr3_length: 17; cdr3_aa: CASSRSFPGGKGETQYF; cdr3_nt: TGTGCCAGCAGCCGAAGTTTTCCGGGCGGGAAAGGGGAGACCCAGTACTTC
clone_size: once; d_call: TRBD2; j_call: TRBJ2-7; v_call: TRBV4-1; cdr3_length: 17; cdr3_aa: CASSQYWTSGGANEQYF; cdr3_nt: TGCGCCAGCAGCCAATATTGGACTAGCGGGGGGGCAAACGAGCAGTACTTC
clone_size: .; d_call: .; j_call: TRBJ1-4; v_call: TRBV30; cdr3_length: 16; cdr3_aa: CAWSPLGVRGDEKLFF; cdr3_nt: TGTGCCTGGAGTCCATTGGGGGTCAGGGGAGACGAAAAACTGTTTTTT
clone_size: few; d_call: .; j_call: TRBJ2-1; v_call: TRBV7-3; cdr3_length: 14; cdr3_aa: CASSSYGEYNEQFF; cdr3_nt: TGTGCCAGCAGCTCTTATGGGGAATACAATGAGCAGTTCTTC
clone_size: .; d_call: TRBD1; j_call: TRBJ2-7; v_call: TRBV28; cdr3_length: 15; cdr3_aa: CASKSSGQGFYEQYF; cdr3_nt: TGTGCCAGCAAATCCTCCGGACAGGGGTTCTACGAGCAGTACTTC
clone_size: .; d_call: .; j_call: TRBJ1-5; v_call: TRBV19; cdr3_length: 17; cdr3_aa: CASSKGSGVRGNQPQHF; cdr3_nt: TGTGCCAGTAGTAAGGGTTCGGGGGTACGGGGCAATCAGCCCCAGCATTTT
clone_size: .; d_call: .; j_call: TRBJ2-1; v_call: TRBV19; cdr3_length: 12; cdr3_aa: CASSMGDNEQFF; cdr3_nt: TGTGCCAGTAGTATGGGGGATAATGAGCAGTTCTTC
clone_size: once; d_call: .; j_call: TRBJ2-1; v_call: TRBV18; cdr3_length: 13; cdr3_aa: CASSPGVHNEQFF; cdr3_nt: TGTGCCAGCTCACCCGGGGTCCACAATGAGCAGTTCTTC
clone_size: .; d_call: TRBD1; j_call: TRBJ2-7; v_call: TRBV20-1; cdr3_length: 15; cdr3_aa: CSASAPEQGGYEQYF; cdr3_nt: TGCAGTGCTAGTGCCCCGGAACAGGGGGGCTACGAGCAGTACTTC